The source of this T cell receptor beta chain is a study of T cell changes during pregnancy in multiple sclerosis. V gave up 3 bases and J gave up 2 bases, with 7 bases separating them. This CDR3 is built from 13 residues. The germline CDR1 and CDR2 sequences are MNHEY and SMNVEV (reference sequence). The assay was immunoSEQ multiplex PCR, and TCRdb's table has in-frame clones only and misses some. The sample includes about 89,000 clones, 94% seen only once; the top ten take approximately 0.8%. The sequencing used peripheral blood, collected in the third trimester of pregnancy. The chain is built from TRBV27 and TRBJ1-1, with a weak D call TRBD1 (5 bases). The source is a female donor with multiple sclerosis, enrolled in a pregnancy study. The CDR3 nucleotides read TGTGCCAGCAGTTTCAGGGATAACACTGAAGCTTTCTTT. As protein: CASSFRDNTEAFF.